This T cell receptor beta chain was retrieved from a study of response to subunit inactivated influenza vaccine. This clonotype was recorded once. Its cognate antigen is unknown. This CDR3 is built from 18 residues. Germline loops: CDR1 DFQATT, CDR2 SNEGSKA (reference sequence). J lost 5 bases, V lost 0 bases, and 14 bases had no gene match. Study observations and caveats: Few additional T cells are recruited per seasonal influenza vaccination, authors suggested.

TCRdb reanalysed the RT-PCR reads using MiXCR and keeps one entry per CDR3 protein. The table has around 480,000 distinct CDR3 sequences, 15% to 20% seen once. This sequence originates from a man aged 50-75 years who received an inactivated influenza vaccine. The starting material was CD4+ T cells sorted from PBMCs, obtained about 23 months after vaccination. The chain has TRBV20-1 and TRBJ2-2; 8 bases are shared with TRBD2. This CDR3 is CSARDYQRSGRLTGELFF. CDR3 sequence (DNA): TGCAGTGCTAGAGATTACCAAAGGAGCGGGAGATTGACCGGGGAGCTGTTTTTT.